These 14 T cell receptor beta chains came from one sample sequenced in a study of beta chain features in type 1 diabetes. These receptors' targets are unknown. Of the isolated RNA, all was reverse transcribed, and so the sequenced material was expressed TCRB transcripts. Sequencing was performed with immunoSEQ multiplex PCR; in TCRdb, only in-frame clones are kept and a portion is missing. The profile shows over 200,000 clones, roughly 11% of them singletons. Study-wide results and caveats: Among all four CD4+ subsets, Type 1 diabetes patients had TCRB CDR3s that were moderately but significantly shorter.

The sample consisted of naive CD4+ T cells from blood. The receptors were gathered from a man aged 30-40 years with type 1 diabetes.

V is TRBV5-1 and J is TRBJ2-2; a weak D match, TRBD2 (5 bases). Germline lookup yields CDR1 SGHRS and CDR2 YFSETQ. Trimming left V 0 bases short and J 5 bases short, with 11 bases between. CDR3 size: 15 residues. The CDR3 reads CASSLERPETGELFF. The CDR3, as DNA: TGCGCCAGCAGCTTGGAGCGGCCGGAGACCGGGGAGCTGTTTTTT.

The sample holds a few counts of this clone. The chain employs TRBV6-6 and TRBJ2-1; D perhaps matches TRBD1 (5 bases). Deletions cut 2 bases from V and 3 bases from J, with 5 bases between. The V gene's germline CDR1 is MNHNY and CDR2 SVGAGI (reference sequence). This CDR3 region has 13 residues. The chain's CDR3 is CASSYRGYNEQFF. DNA of the CDR3: TGTGCCAGCAGTTACAGGGGCTACAATGAGCAGTTCTTC.

The chain employs TRBV7-9 and TRBJ1-2; D remains ambiguous. Germline lookup yields CDR1 SEHNR and CDR2 FQNEAQ (reference sequence). CDR3 size: 16 residues. The V end lost 3 bases, the J end lost 0 bases, and 14 bases lay between the germline ends. CDR3 loop: CASSFPLAVTNYGYTF. The CDR3 DNA follows: TGTGCCAGCAGCTTCCCTCTGGCGGTTACTAACTATGGCTACACCTTC. The full variable domain, in which reference TRBV7-9 and TRBJ1-2 provide the parts outside the CDR3, is DTGVSQNPRHKITKRGQNVTFRCDPISEHNRLYWYRQTLGQGPEFLTYFQNEAQLEKSRLLSDRFSAERPKGSFSTLEIQRTEQGDSAMYLCASSFPLAVTNYGYTFGSGTRLTVV.

This clone was recorded a few times. This chain links TRBV6-5 with TRBJ1-1; D ambiguous. The CDR3 has 14 residues. Germline lookup yields CDR1 MNHEY and CDR2 SVGAGI. V was trimmed by 5 bases and J by 5 bases, leaving 15 bases between them. The DNA for the CDR3 is TGTGCCAGCAGTGTGGTTCCTTTCGGGACTGAAGCTTTCTTT. Protein product: CASSVVPFGTEAFF.

The rearrangement uses TRBV11-2 and TRBJ1-5, with D maybe TRBD1 (5 bases). In germline, CDR1 is SGHAT, CDR2 FQNNGV. V lost 4 bases to trimming and J lost 5 bases, with 18 bases between them. The CDR3 is 16 amino acids. The DNA for the CDR3 is TGTGCCAGCAGCTCCCCCCAGGGTCCCCGTTATCAGCCCCAGCATTTT. Amino acids: CASSSPQGPRYQPQHF.

This clone was seen a handful of times. The chain combines TRBV6-5 with TRBJ1-2, with TRBD1 matching over 7 bases. The ends lost 5 bases at V and 7 bases at J; junction bases unmatched: 7. Germline-derived CDR1 and CDR2 are MNHEY and SVGAGI. CDR3 length: 13 residues. The CDR3 here is CASSPDRASGYTF. The CDR3 DNA reads as TGTGCCAGCAGTCCTGACAGGGCGAGTGGCTACACCTTC.

This clone turned up a few times. The chain employs TRBV7-2 and TRBJ2-7, with 15 bases that match TRBD2. Germline CDR1 SGHTA, CDR2 FQGNSA. J lost 11 bases, V lost 9 bases, and 11 bases had no gene match. The CDR3 consists of 14 residues. The CDR3 DNA reads TGTGCCAGTTCAAGCGGGACTAGCGGGGGGCGGGAGTACTTC. Its protein product is CASSSGTSGGREYF. The full variable domain, in which reference TRBV7-2 and TRBJ2-7 provide the parts outside the CDR3, is GAGVSQSPSNKVTEKGKDVELRCDPISGHTALYWYRQSLGQGLEFLIYFQGNSAPDKSGLPSDRFSAERTGGSVSTLTIQRTQQEDSAVYLCASSSGTSGGREYFGPGTRLTVT.

V and J are TRBV7-3 and TRBJ1-5; TRBD1 matches 7 bases. V was pared by 5 bases and J by 4 bases, with 8 bases of the junction left unmatched. This CDR3 is 15 amino acids long. CDR1 is SGHTA, CDR2 FQGTGA, per germline. The CDR3: CASSPKDRPNQPQHF. In DNA, the CDR3 is TGTGCCAGCAGCCCGAAGGACAGGCCAAATCAGCCCCAGCATTTT.

The chain links TRBV11-2 to TRBJ2-5; 9 nucleotides align to TRBD1. V gave up 5 bases and J gave up 3 bases; unmatched junction bases: 4. Germline V CDR1 and CDR2: SGHAT, FQNNGV. The CDR3 contains 14 residues. DNA for the CDR3: TGTGCCAGCAGCCGGGACAGGGTGGAAGAGACCCAGTACTTC. Translation: CASSRDRVEETQYF.

The V call is TRBV9, the J call TRBJ2-2; 7 nucleotides agree with TRBD1. Germline V gene lookup returns CDR1 SGDLS and CDR2 YYNGEE. This CDR3 is 16 amino acids long. Unmatched junction bases numbered 13, after V lost 4 bases and J lost 7 bases. The CDR3 DNA reads TGTGCCAGCAGCCCAAGAGGAACAGGGGTTGGCGGGGAGCTGTTTTTT. Encoded protein: CASSPRGTGVGGELFF.

V and J are TRBV5-8 and TRBJ1-6; D might be TRBD1 (6 bases). Trimming stripped 4 bases from V and 7 bases from J, with 18 bases between. The CDR3 loop spans 16 amino acids. Germline V gene sequence: CDR1 SGHTS, CDR2 YDEGEE. The CDR3 protein is CASSPGTPVGNSPLHF. The CDR3 DNA is TGTGCCAGCAGCCCTGGGACACCGGTGGGAAATTCACCCCTCCACTTT.

The chain employs TRBV28 and TRBJ1-5; D might be TRBD1 (6 bases). CDR1 and CDR2 from the germline V gene are MDHEN and SYDVKM. Trimming took 5 bases from V and 7 from J, leaving 24 bases between them. The CDR3 is 17 residues long. The CDR3 reads CASSISGTLRLGQPQHF. The CDR3 nucleotides are TGTGCCAGCAGTATCTCCGGGACACTCCGGCTAGGACAGCCCCAGCATTTT.

This clone was detected a few times. V and J are TRBV5-1 and TRBJ2-3, with TRBD2 as a possible D gene (7 bases). Germline V gives CDR1 SGHRS, CDR2 YFSETQ. This CDR3 is built from 15 residues. The germline V and J ends were trimmed by 2 bases and 4 bases, with 14 bases remaining between them. CDR3 DNA: TGCGCCAGCAGCTTTGGGGGGGCCTCACCAGATACGCAGTATTTT. It translates to CASSFGGASPDTQYF.

A few counts support this clone. The chain couples TRBV7-8 to TRBJ1-1, with a possible D match to TRBD1 (6 bases). The CDR3 runs to 14 residues. Germline lookup yields CDR1 SGHVS and CDR2 FQNEAQ. Trimming pared 5 bases from V and 2 bases from J, leaving 12 bases between. The CDR3: CASSNREFNTEAFF. The CDR3 region has the DNA TGTGCCAGCAGCAACAGGGAGTTTAACACTGAAGCTTTCTTT.